This TCR beta chain was captured in a study of a mutant IDH1 vaccine in newly diagnosed glioma listed by TCRdb under 2021. Broadly, across the study: Patients were given eight vaccinations, in weeks 1, 3, 5, 7, 11, 15, 19 and 23, which matched visits V03 through V10. In the chemotherapy-containing groups, vaccination started alongside temozolomide cycles, whereas in patients who had radiotherapy alone it started 4-6 weeks after radiotherapy. The roughly 32 treated patients were around 60% male and about 40% female, with a mean age of around 40 years. Prior to enrollment, standard therapy consisting of radiotherapy alone, temozolomide alone, or radiochemotherapy with temozolomide had been administered to patients, with the combination being received by most patients. Peripheral blood samples were drawn at six visits, namely V03 (baseline), V05, V07, V10, V12 and V13. Longitudinal TCRB deep sequencing was done for 25 treated patients, wherever samples were available for exploratory analyses.

Library preparation used the immunoSEQ multiplex PCR assay. Rearranged TCR beta chain sequences were amplified with the hsTCRB Kit following the manufacturer's protocol. An Illumina MiSeq was used to sequence the TCRB libraries. The study's processing was this. The kit vendor's proprietary platform handled demultiplexing, trimming and gene mapping. The immuneACCESS repertoire file appears here via TCRdb, limited to in-frame rearrangements. These files lack a portion of the clones; in checked studies, under half of the deficit traces to unresolved V genes, and the cause of the others is not known. Clonal size and the V and J genes are those of that table, whereas D and trimming came from the DNA. This sample comprises under 50,000 clones, roughly 90% of them detected only once. The top ten constitute over 3.5% of the sample. Study-wide conclusions, independent of this receptor: Immune responses induced by the vaccine were seen in over 90% of patients across multiple MHC alleles. According to the authors, sample limitations meant that analyses of patient blood samples could not be reproduced. No apparent relationship was observed between pseudoprogression and alterations in the top peripheral T cell clonotypes detected by TCRB sequencing. Selection of PBMC samples for TCRB deep sequencing was based on availability.

V loses 3 bases, J loses 6 bases, and the germline ends lie 14 bases apart. According to the germline V gene (reference sequence), CDR1 reads LNHDA and CDR2 reads SQIVND. Measured from the cysteine to the phenylalanine, the CDR3 is 15 residues long. Kept here is only the CDR3 DNA, which spans 45 bases and is read in frame from base 1. Turning to this clone: Its target antigen remains unknown. The record has no base qualities; no much larger clone is one base away.

According to the study, the label for this sample's time point signals: week 23, last vaccination. A 20-mer mutant IDH1 peptide at 300 micrograms in Montanide made up each vaccine dose, which was injected subcutaneously together with topical imiquimod. The donors had newly diagnosed IDH1-mutant astrocytomas of WHO grade 3 or 4 that showed loss of nuclear ATRX. The samples were drawn from NOA16, a multicentre, single-arm, open-label phase I trial in Germany that tested a mutant IDH1 peptide vaccine in humans for the first time. The DNeasy Blood and Tissue Kit was used to extract genomic DNA from EDTA blood for TCRB sequencing.

The chain joins TRBV19 to TRBJ1-4; the D gene cannot be resolved reliably. This specimen was PBMCs, taken from a glioma patient whose treatment included an IDH1 peptide vaccine. This clonotype originated in a man aged 45-65 years with glioma. The sequence in DNA is TGTGCCAGTAGTATCCGGGTCCTAAGTGATGAAAAACTGTTTTTT. Translation gives CASSIRVLSDEKLFF.